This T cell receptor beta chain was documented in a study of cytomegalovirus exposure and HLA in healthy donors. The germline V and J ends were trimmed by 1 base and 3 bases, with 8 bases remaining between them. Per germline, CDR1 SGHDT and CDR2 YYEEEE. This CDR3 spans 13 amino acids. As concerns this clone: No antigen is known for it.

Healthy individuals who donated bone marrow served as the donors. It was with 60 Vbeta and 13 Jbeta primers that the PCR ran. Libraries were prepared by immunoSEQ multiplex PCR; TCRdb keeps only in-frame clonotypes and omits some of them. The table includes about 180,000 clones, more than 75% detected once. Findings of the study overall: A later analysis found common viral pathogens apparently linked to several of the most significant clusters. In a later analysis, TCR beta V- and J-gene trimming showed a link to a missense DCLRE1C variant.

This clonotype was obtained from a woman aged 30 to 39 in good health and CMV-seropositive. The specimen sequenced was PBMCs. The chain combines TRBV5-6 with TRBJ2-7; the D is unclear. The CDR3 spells CASSLNSIYEQYF. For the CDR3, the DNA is TGTGCCAGCAGCTTGAACAGTATCTACGAGCAGTACTTC.